This T cell receptor beta chain is drawn from a study of blood T cell repertoires in COVID-19. Across the whole study: Researchers got acute and convalescent COVID-19 samples from the United States, Italy and Spain.

As processed by the authors: Using reference gene primer amplification, nucleated cell counts were estimated. TCRdb's copy holds only in-frame clones and misses some; the assay was immunoSEQ multiplex PCR. V, J and clone size are taken as reported in that table, and D and trimming were inferred from the DNA itself. The sample has some 120,000 clones, approximately 88% seen once; the top ten hold 6% to 8.5%. The V end lost 5 bases, the J end lost 4 bases, and 8 bases lay between the germline ends. CDR3 length: 13 residues. This chain links TRBV12-3 or TRBV12-4 with TRBJ1-4; D perhaps matches TRBD1 (6 bases). The source is a man aged 50-60 years with acute or convalescent COVID-19. Sequences were obtained from peripheral blood. CDR3 DNA sequence: TGTGCCAGCAGTAACAGGGTTAATGAAAAACTGTTTTTT. This codes for CASSNRVNEKLFF.